This T cell receptor beta chain was documented in a study of OX40 agonist ivuxolimab in advanced cancers. Study context: As their treatment, patients were administered ivuxolimab, an agonistic anti-OX40 (CD134) antibody. Partial responses were achieved by three patients: one hepatocellular carcinoma, two cutaneous melanoma.

V shed 6 bases and J shed 1 base, with 7 bases lying between them. The CDR3 length is 12 residues. CDR1 is SQVTM and CDR2 is ANQGSEA in the germline V gene. About this clone: The antigen remains undetermined.

Study-level results: More expanded clones were found, on average, in CD8+ than in CD4+ T cells. At 0.1 to 3.0 mg/kg and by week 6, CD4+ and CD8+ T cells in the blood had expanded clonally.

Measured with immunoSEQ multiplex PCR; TCRdb has only the in-frame clones, and not every one. The table lists several thousand clones, 76% of them singletons, with 30% to 40% in the top ten. The gene calls are TRBV29-1 and TRBJ1-5; D gene ambiguous. Sequenced here: CD4+ or CD8+ T cells sorted from blood, sampled in a trial of the OX40 agonist ivuxolimab. The sequence was obtained from an adult with an advanced solid tumor such as melanoma, head and neck, liver or kidney cancer. DNA of the CDR3: TGCAGCGTCACTGACAGCAATCAGCCCCAGCATTTT. This translates into CSVTDSNQPQHF. The full variable domain, in which reference TRBV29-1 and TRBJ1-5 provide the parts outside the CDR3, is SAVISQKPSRDICQRGTSLTIQCQVDSQVTMMFWYRQQPGQSLTLIATANQGSEATYESGFVIDKFPISRPNLTFSTLTVSNMSPEDSSIYLCSVTDSNQPQHFGDGTRLSIL.